The source of this T cell receptor beta chain is a study of vaccination effects on CD4 cells after COVID-19. Assay: immunoSEQ multiplex PCR; the TCRdb copy retains only in-frame clones and omits some. The sample consists of around 59,000 clones, about 78% of them appearing once. Of note for this clone: The antigen is unknown.

V was pared by 5 bases and J by 0 bases, with 5 bases between. This CDR3 comprises 13 residues. Within the ViraFEST assay, antigen-specific CD4+ T cells underwent expansion with viral peptide pools prior to sequencing. Having been cultured for 10 days, the cells underwent CD4+ T cell isolation. Vaccine administered to participants consisted of two doses of either BNT162b2 or mRNA-1273. This receptor was obtained from a human donor who received a COVID-19 vaccine. The chain links TRBV12-3 or TRBV12-4 to TRBJ2-4; D gene unclear. Sequencing used CD4+ T cells from PBMCs cultured with HCoV-OC43 spike peptides, obtained after COVID-19 vaccination. The subset here: HCoV-OC43 spike overlapping peptide pool stimulation. CDR3 region: CASSVSAKNIQYF. As DNA, the CDR3 is TGTGCCAGCAGTGTTTCAGCCAAAAACATTCAGTACTTC.